The next 12 T cell receptor beta chains were all read from a single sample in a study of identical twins. A single record per CDR3 protein comes from TCRdb applying MiXCR to the 5' RACE reads. The data contain about 290,000 distinct CDR3 sequences, roughly 10% of them seen just once; the ten biggest clones take up roughly 6.4%. This same sample was also taken into another study, of yellow fever vaccine responses in identical twins.

Source material: CD8+ T cells sorted from blood. These receptors were collected from a woman younger than 35 in good health.

The gene calls are TRBV9 and TRBJ2-3; D is unresolved. V lost 6 bases and J 4 bases, leaving 18 bases between the germline ends. CDR3 size: 15 residues. CDR1 is SGDLS and CDR2 is YYNGEE in the germline V gene. The CDR3 DNA sequence: TGTGCCAGCACCTTGGGAATCGGCTCCGCAGATACGCAGTATTTT. Translating it yields CASTLGIGSADTQYF.

This CDR3 is CASSPGTVQETQYF. The CDR3 nucleotides read TGTGCCAGCAGCCCCGGGACAGTCCAAGAGACCCAGTACTTC. J is TRBJ2-5 and V is TRBV3-1; 7 bases line up with TRBD1. This CDR3 has 14 amino acids. V trimming: 4 bases; J trimming: 1 base; junction bases outside the gene matches: 3. Germline CDR1 LGHDT, CDR2 YNNKEL (reference sequence).

The table lists this clonotype with a few counts. The V call is TRBV30, the J call TRBJ2-1, with D tentatively TRBD1 (5 bases). Germline CDR1 reads GTSNPN; CDR2 reads SVGIG (reference sequence). With 6 bases removed from V and 0 bases from J, the gap between germline ends came to 9 bases. CDR3 length: 13 amino acids. DNA for the CDR3: TGTGCCTGCACAGGTACCTCCTACAATGAGCAGTTCTTC. It codes for CACTGTSYNEQFF. The full variable domain, with the rest looked up from reference TRBV30 and TRBJ2-1, is SQTIHQWPATLVQPVGSPLSLECTVEGTSNPNLYWYRQAAGRGLQLLFYSVGIGQISSEVPQNLSASRPQDRQFILSSKKLLLSDSGFYLCACTGTSYNEQFFGPGTRLTVL.

There are a few counts of this clonotype. This rearrangement joins TRBV7-9 to TRBJ2-5, with 9 bases that match TRBD2. The CDR3 contains 15 residues. CDR1 is SEHNR and CDR2 is FQNEAQ in the germline V gene (reference sequence). J lost 1 base, V lost 6 bases, and 6 bases had no gene match. The CDR3 protein is CASRGAGGRQETQYF. For the CDR3, the DNA is TGTGCCAGCAGGGGAGCGGGGGGCCGCCAAGAGACCCAGTACTTC. The full variable domain, rest sourced from reference TRBV7-9 and TRBJ2-5, is DTGVSQNPRHKITKRGQNVTFRCDPISEHNRLYWYRQTLGQGPEFLTYFQNEAQLEKSRLLSDRFSAERPKGSFSTLEIQRTEQGDSAMYLCASRGAGGRQETQYFGPGTRLLVL.

This rearrangement joins TRBV2 to TRBJ2-1; D not resolved. CDR3 size: 14 residues. With 2 bases removed from V and 8 bases from J, the gap between germline ends came to 13 bases. Germline assignment: CDR1 SNHLY and CDR2 FYNNEI. CDR3 sequence (DNA): TGTGCCAGCAGTGAATTTGGGCTCTCCGATGAGCAGTTCTTC. Encoded protein: CASSEFGLSDEQFF.

V and J are TRBV12-5 and TRBJ2-1; D might be TRBD1 (6 bases). The germline V gene encodes CDR1 LGHNT and CDR2 FRNRAP. V dropped 3 bases and J dropped 4 bases, with 19 bases sitting between them. The CDR3 contains 17 residues. CDR3 nucleotide sequence: TGTGCTAGTGGTTTTAACGCCGGGACACCCCCTTACAATGAGCAGTTCTTC. It translates to CASGFNAGTPPYNEQFF.

This clonotype was picked up a small number of times. The rearrangement joins TRBV5-1 to TRBJ2-1; TRBD2 is a possible D gene (5 bases). V was cut by 0 bases and J by 3 bases, with 7 bases left in between. Germline CDR1 reads SGHRS; CDR2 reads YFSETQ. The CDR3 is 14 amino acids. The CDR3 nucleotides are TGCGCCAGCAGCTTGGGAAGCGGCTACAATGAGCAGTTCTTC. It yields the protein CASSLGSGYNEQFF.

This clonotype came up a few times. Mismatch with germline at one junction end may stem from a read error. CDR3 in amino acids: CCARDSDSGTPNTGELFF. In DNA form, the CDR3 reads TGCTGTGCTAGAGATTCGGATAGCGGGACGCCGAACACCGGGGAGCTGTTTTTT. V usage is TRBV20-1 and J usage is TRBJ2-2; 8 nucleotides line up with TRBD2. CDR1 is DFQATT, CDR2 SNEGSKA, per germline (reference sequence). The CDR3 is 18 amino acids.

This clonotype appeared many times. V and J are TRBV2 and TRBJ2-5; no reliable D call. Germline CDR1 and CDR2: SNHLY and FYNNEI. The CDR3 sequence is 13 residues long. V dropped 0 bases and J dropped 5 bases, with 7 bases sitting between them. CDR3 sequence (DNA): TGTGCCAGCAGTGAAGCGAACGAGGAGACCCAGTACTTC. Its protein is CASSEANEETQYF.

Only a few counts were recorded for this clonotype. V gene TRBV7-2 combines with J gene TRBJ1-4; D not resolved. Germline V lookup: CDR1 SGHTA, CDR2 FQGNSA. This CDR3 is 15 amino acids long. With 1 base removed from V and 2 bases from J, the gap between germline ends came to 8 bases. Here the CDR3 reads CASSLGARTNEKLFF. The CDR3, as DNA: TGTGCCAGCAGCTTAGGGGCCCGGACTAATGAAAAACTGTTTTTT.

This clonotype was detected a few times. The chain links TRBV7-6 to TRBJ2-5; D is possibly TRBD2 (7 bases). The germline V and J ends were trimmed by 4 bases and 1 base, with 16 bases remaining between them. The CDR3 totals 16 residues. The germline V gene has CDR1 SGHVS and CDR2 FNYEAQ. The CDR3 nucleotides read TGTGCCAGCAGCTCAGAGATCGGGGGGCCCCAAGAGACCCAGTACTTC. Its protein is CASSSEIGGPQETQYF.

This clonotype occurred a few times. The chain uses TRBV20-1 and TRBJ1-6; TRBD1 matches at 9 bases. With V trimmed by 4 bases and J by 3 bases, 7 bases remained unmatched. The CDR3 is 16 residues long. Germline V gene data show CDR1 as DFQATT and CDR2 as SNEGSKA (reference sequence). The CDR3, as DNA: TGCAGTGCTAAGGTCACGGGACAGGGCTATAATTCACCCCTCCACTTT. Translated, it gives CSAKVTGQGYNSPLHF.